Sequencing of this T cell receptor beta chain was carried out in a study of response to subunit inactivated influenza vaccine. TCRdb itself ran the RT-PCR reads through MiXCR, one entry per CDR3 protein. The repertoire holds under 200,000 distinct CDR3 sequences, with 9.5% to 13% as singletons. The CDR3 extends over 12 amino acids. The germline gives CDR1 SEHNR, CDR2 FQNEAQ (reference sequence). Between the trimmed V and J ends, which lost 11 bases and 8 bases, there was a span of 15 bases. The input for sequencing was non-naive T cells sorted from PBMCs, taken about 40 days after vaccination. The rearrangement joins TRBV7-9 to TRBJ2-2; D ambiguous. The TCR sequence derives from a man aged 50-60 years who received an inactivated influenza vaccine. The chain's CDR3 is CAHPTIFGELFF. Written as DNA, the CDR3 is TGTGCCCACCCAACGATATTTGGGGAGCTGTTTTTT.